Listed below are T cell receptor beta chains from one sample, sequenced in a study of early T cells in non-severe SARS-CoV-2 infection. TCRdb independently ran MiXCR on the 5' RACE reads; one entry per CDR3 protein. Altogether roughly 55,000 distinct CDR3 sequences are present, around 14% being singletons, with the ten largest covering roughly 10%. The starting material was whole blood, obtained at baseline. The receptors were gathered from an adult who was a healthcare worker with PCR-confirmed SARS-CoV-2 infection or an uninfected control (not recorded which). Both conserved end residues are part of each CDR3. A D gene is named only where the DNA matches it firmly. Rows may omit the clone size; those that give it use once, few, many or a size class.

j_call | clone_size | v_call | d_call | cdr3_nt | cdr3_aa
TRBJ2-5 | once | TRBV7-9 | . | TGTGCCAGCAGCTTAGCGGTGATTGGGGGAGAGACCCAGTACTTC | CASSLAVIGGETQYF
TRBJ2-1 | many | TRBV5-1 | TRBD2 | TGCGCCAGCAGCTTGGTCGGCGGGAGAAACAATGAGCAGTTCTTC | CASSLVGGRNNEQFF
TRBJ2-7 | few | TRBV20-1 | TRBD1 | TGCAGTGCTGGACAGGGGGCGAGCTACGAGCAGTACTTC | CSAGQGASYEQYF
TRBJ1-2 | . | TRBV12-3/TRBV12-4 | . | TGTGCCAGCACCCCCTTCCGGGGGCTTGACTATGGCTACACCTTC | CASTPFRGLDYGYTF
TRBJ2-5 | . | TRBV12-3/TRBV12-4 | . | TGTGCCAGCAGTTTACCCGCTCGACAGGGAGGAGAGACCCAGTACTTC | CASSLPARQGGETQYF
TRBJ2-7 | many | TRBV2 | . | TGTGCCCGAAGCCTAGGGACCTCCTACGAGCAGTACTTC | CARSLGTSYEQYF
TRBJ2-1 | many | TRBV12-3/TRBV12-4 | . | TGTGCCAGCACCGTGACTACCCGTCATGAGCAGTTCTTC | CASTVTTRHEQFF
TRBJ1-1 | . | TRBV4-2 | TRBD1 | TGTGCCAGCAGCCGAGAGACAGGGATCGAAGCTTTCTTT | CASSRETGIEAFF
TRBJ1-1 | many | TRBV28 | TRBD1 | TGTGCCAGCAGCCACGACCCCCGACAGGGGAACACTGAAGCTTTCTTT | CASSHDPRQGNTEAFF
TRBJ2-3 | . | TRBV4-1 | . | TGCGCCAGCAGCCAAGATTGGGCTAGGCATCAGTATTTT | CASSQDWARHQYF
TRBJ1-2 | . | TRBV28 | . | TGTGCCAGCAGTCGCCGCTACTATGGCTACACCTTC | CASSRRYYGYTF
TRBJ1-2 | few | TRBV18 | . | TGTGCCAGCTCACCTCGTCTGGGGGACTATGGCTACACCTTC | CASSPRLGDYGYTF
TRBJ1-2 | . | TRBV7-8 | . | TGTGCCAGCAGCTCCCGGACGGGGGTTAACTATGGCTACACCTTC | CASSSRTGVNYGYTF
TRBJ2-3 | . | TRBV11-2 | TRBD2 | TGTGCCAGCAGCAAAACTAGCGGCACGCAGTATTTT | CASSKTSGTQYF
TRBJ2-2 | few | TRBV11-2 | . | TGTGCCAGCAGATCCGGGACACGGACCACCGGGGAGCTGTTTTTT | CASRSGTRTTGELFF
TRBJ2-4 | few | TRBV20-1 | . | TGCAGTGCTAGAAGGGAGAACTCCTTAGCCAAAAACATTCAGTACTTC | CSARRENSLAKNIQYF
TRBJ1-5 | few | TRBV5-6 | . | TGTGCCAGCAGCTTTCGTTATAGCAATCAGCCCCAGCATTTT | CASSFRYSNQPQHF
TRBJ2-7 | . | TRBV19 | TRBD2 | TGTGCCACCCCCCCGGCGACTAGCGGGAGTTCCTACGAGCAGTACTTC | CATPPATSGSSYEQYF
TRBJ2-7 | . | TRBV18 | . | TGTGCCAGCTCACCACCGAATCCCGGGGCGCGCGAGCAGTACTTC | CASSPPNPGAREQYF
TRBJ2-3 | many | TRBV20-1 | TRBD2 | TGCAGTGTCCTGGGACTAGCGGGGGGGCCCATTGAGACAGATACGCAGTATTTT | CSVLGLAGGPIETDTQYF
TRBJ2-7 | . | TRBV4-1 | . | TGCGCCAGCAGCCAAGGTCCAGGTTACGAGCAGTACTTC | CASSQGPGYEQYF
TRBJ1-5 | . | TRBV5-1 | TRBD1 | TGCGCCAGCAGCTGGGACAGGGGGAGCAATCAGCCCCAGCATTTT | CASSWDRGSNQPQHF
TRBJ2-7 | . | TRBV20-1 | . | TGCAGTGCTAGATCCCGGGACAAAGTCTACGAGCAGTACTTC | CSARSRDKVYEQYF
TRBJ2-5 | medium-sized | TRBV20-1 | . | TGCAGTGCTAGCCTAAAGCAGGGAGTTTACCAAGAGACCCAGTACTTC | CSASLKQGVYQETQYF
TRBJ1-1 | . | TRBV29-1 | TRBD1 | TGCAGCGTCATATTGGGACAGGCAGCTTTCTTT | CSVILGQAAFF
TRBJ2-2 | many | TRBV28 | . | TGTGCCAACGGAGCTGGGACCGATACCGGGGAGCTGTTTTTT | CANGAGTDTGELFF
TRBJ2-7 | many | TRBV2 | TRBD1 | TGTGCCAGCAGTGCCCGGACAGGCGGCGAGCAGTACTTC | CASSARTGGEQYF